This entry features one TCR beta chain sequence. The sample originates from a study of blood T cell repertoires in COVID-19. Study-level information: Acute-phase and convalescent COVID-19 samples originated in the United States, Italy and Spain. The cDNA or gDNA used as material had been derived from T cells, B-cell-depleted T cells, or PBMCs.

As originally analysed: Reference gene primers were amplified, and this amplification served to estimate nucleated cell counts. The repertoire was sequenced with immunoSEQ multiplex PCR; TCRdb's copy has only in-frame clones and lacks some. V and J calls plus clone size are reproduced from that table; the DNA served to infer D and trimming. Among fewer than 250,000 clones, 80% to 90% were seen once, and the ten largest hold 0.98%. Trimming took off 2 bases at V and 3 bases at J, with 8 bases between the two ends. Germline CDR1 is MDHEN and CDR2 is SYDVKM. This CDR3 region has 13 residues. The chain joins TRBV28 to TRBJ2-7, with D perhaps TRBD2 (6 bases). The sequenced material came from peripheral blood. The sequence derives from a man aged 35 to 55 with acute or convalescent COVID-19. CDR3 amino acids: CASSLGGDYEQYF. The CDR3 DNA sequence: TGTGCCAGCAGTTTAGGCGGGGACTACGAGCAGTACTTC.